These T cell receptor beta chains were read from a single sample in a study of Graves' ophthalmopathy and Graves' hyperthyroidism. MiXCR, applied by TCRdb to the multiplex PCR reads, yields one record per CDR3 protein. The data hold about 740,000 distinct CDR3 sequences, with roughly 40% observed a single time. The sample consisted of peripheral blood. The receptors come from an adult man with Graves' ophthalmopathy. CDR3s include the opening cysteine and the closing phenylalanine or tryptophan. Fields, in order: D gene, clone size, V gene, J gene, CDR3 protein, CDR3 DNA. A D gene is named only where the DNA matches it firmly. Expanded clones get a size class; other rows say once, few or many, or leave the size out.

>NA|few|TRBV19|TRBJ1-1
CASSHGGSGTNTEAFF
TGTGCCAGTAGCCACGGAGGGTCGGGGACCAACACTGAAGCTTTCTTT
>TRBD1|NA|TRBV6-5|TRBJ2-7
CASRGQGNYEQYF
TGTGCCAGCAGGGGACAGGGTAATTACGAGCAGTACTTC
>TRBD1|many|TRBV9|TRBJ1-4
CASSVSGGTNEKLFF
TGTGCCAGCAGCGTTTCAGGGGGAACTAATGAAAAACTGTTTTTT
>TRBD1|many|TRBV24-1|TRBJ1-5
CATSDPDRGPNQPQHF
TGTGCCACCAGTGACCCGGACAGGGGGCCAAATCAGCCCCAGCATTTT
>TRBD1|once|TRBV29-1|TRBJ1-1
CSSRTGRTTEAFF
TGCAGCAGTCGGACAGGGAGGACCACTGAAGCTTTCTTT
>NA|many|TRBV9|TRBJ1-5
CASSATGSSNQPQHF
TGTGCCAGCAGCGCCACAGGGTCTAGCAATCAGCCCCAGCATTTT
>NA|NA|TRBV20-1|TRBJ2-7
CGARQTGSYEQYF
TGCGGTGCTAGGCAGACGGGCTCCTACGAGCAGTACTTC
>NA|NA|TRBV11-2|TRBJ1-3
CASSLVSISGNTIYF
TGTGCCAGCAGCTTAGTCTCCATCTCTGGAAACACCATATATTTT
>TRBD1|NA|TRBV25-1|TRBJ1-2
CASSGQTGDGSYGYTF
TGTGCCAGCAGTGGACAAACAGGGGATGGTAGCTATGGCTACACCTTC
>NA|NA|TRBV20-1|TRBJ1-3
CSASRGGTLSGNTIYF
TGCAGTGCTAGTCGGGGGGGGACACTTTCTGGAAACACCATATATTTT
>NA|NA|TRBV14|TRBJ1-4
CASSQRGYSEKLFF
TGTGCCAGCAGCCAGCGGGGGTACAGTGAAAAACTGTTTTTT
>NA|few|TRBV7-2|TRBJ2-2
CASSPRTRFGTGELFF
TGTGCCAGCAGCCCTCGGACCCGATTTGGGACCGGGGAGCTGTTTTTT
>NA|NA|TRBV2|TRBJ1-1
CASSLAPVVGRGTEAFF
TGTGCCAGCAGTTTAGCGCCCGTGGTGGGCCGAGGGACTGAAGCTTTCTTT
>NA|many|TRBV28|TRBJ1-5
CASSLVSGNQPQHF
TGTGCCAGCAGTTTGGTTTCAGGAAATCAGCCCCAGCATTTT
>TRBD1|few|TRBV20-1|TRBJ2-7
CSARTGTGGYEQYF
TGCAGTGCTAGAACCGGGACAGGGGGCTACGAGCAGTACTTC
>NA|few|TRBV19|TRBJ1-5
CASSIVGVGNQPQHF
TGTGCCAGTAGTATAGTCGGGGTAGGAAATCAGCCCCAGCATTTT
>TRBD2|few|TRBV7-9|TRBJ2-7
CASTLGGAGEQYF
TGTGCCAGCACCCTCGGGGGGGCCGGCGAGCAGTACTTC
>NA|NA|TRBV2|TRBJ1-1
CASSWRDTFTEAFF
TGTGCCAGCAGCTGGAGGGACACCTTCACTGAAGCTTTCTTT
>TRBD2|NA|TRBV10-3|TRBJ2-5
CASNAGTSGKETQYF
TGTGCCAGCAACGCCGGGACTAGCGGAAAAGAGACCCAGTACTTC
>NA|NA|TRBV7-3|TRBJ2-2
CASSLMTQGTGELFF
TGTGCCAGCAGCTTAATGACCCAGGGAACCGGGGAGCTGTTTTTT